The rows below give T cell receptor beta chains drawn from one sample of a study of cytomegalovirus exposure and HLA in healthy donors. The assay was immunoSEQ multiplex PCR, and TCRdb's table has in-frame clones only and misses some. Here the sample spans 200,000 to 300,000 clones, about 88% being singletons. Sequencing was done on a sample of PBMCs. These receptors originate from a girl aged 2-15 years in good health and CMV-seronegative. Each CDR3 is given with its conserved first and last residue. D genes are given only for firm matches. Some rows have no size entry. The others give once, few or many, or a class for an expanded clone.

TRBV27,TRBJ2-7,TRBD2,few,TGTGCCAGCAGTTATGGGACGGGGGGGACCTACGAGCAGTACTTC,CASSYGTGGTYEQYF
TRBV10-3,TRBJ2-2,NA,NA,TGTGCCATCAGTGAGTTTGAGGTCGGGGAGCTGTTTTTT,CAISEFEVGELFF
TRBV10-3,TRBJ2-7,TRBD2,NA,TGTGCCACCACGACTAGCGCAACCTACGAGCAGTACTTC,CATTTSATYEQYF
TRBV19,TRBJ2-2,NA,NA,TGTGCCAGTAGTCCGCTAGCGAACACCGGGGAGCTGTTTTTT,CASSPLANTGELFF
TRBV9,TRBJ2-2,TRBD1,few,TGTGCCAGCAGTCAAACAGGGGCCGGCTGGAACACCGGGGAGCTGTTTTTT,CASSQTGAGWNTGELFF
TRBV7-9,TRBJ2-3,TRBD2,NA,TGTGCCAGCAGCTCGCGGGGGGAAGGTATGACAGATACGCAGTATTTT,CASSSRGEGMTDTQYF
TRBV10-1,TRBJ2-3,NA,NA,TGCGCCAGCAGTGAGTACACTAGTGGACTCACAGATACGCAGTATTTT,CASSEYTSGLTDTQYF
TRBV5-4,TRBJ2-7,TRBD2,NA,TGTGCCAGCACCTTAGCGGGAGGAACTAACGAGCAGTACTTC,CASTLAGGTNEQYF
TRBV6-1,TRBJ2-5,NA,NA,TGTGCCAGCAGTGCCTTTGGCTTTAAGAGGGAAGAGGCCCAGTACTTC,CASSAFGFKREEAQYF
TRBV6-1,TRBJ1-3,TRBD1,NA,TGTGCCAGCAGTGGGAGGGGACAGATCTCTGGAAACACCATATATTTT,CASSGRGQISGNTIYF
TRBV6-1,TRBJ1-2,TRBD1,NA,TGTGCCAGCACCGACACAGGGGCTCGGGGCTACACCTTC,CASTDTGARGYTF
TRBV7-9,TRBJ2-3,TRBD2,NA,TGTGCCAGCAGCCCAAGGGGACTAGCGCCAGATACGCAGTATTTT,CASSPRGLAPDTQYF
TRBV5-4,TRBJ1-2,NA,NA,TGTGCCAGCAGCTATTATGAGGGCGCAGGTCTGGATGGCTACACCTTC,CASSYYEGAGLDGYTF
TRBV27,TRBJ2-1,TRBD1,NA,TGTGCCAGCAAAGGGACAGTGTCCTACAATGAGCAGTTCTTC,CASKGTVSYNEQFF
TRBV2,TRBJ2-2,NA,NA,TGTGCCAGCAGAGGGACTGCGAACACCGGGGAGCTGTTTTTT,CASRGTANTGELFF
TRBV19,TRBJ1-2,NA,NA,TGTGCCAGTACTACCGGGAACTATGGCTACACCTTC,CASTTGNYGYTF
TRBV6-6,TRBJ2-7,NA,NA,TGTGCCAGCAGTTACTCCCGGCAGGCTCACGAGCAGTACTTC,CASSYSRQAHEQYF
TRBV7-9,TRBJ2-2,TRBD2,NA,TGTGCCAGATCAGCGGGGGTCACCGGGGAGCTGTTTTTT,CARSAGVTGELFF
TRBV5-1,TRBJ1-1,TRBD1,NA,TGCGCCAGCAGCTTGGGACAGGGGAACATTGAAGCTTTCTTT,CASSLGQGNIEAFF
TRBV7-9,TRBJ1-1,NA,NA,TGTGCCAGCAGCTCCCCCCCGGGACTGATGAACACTGAAGCTTTCTTT,CASSSPPGLMNTEAFF
TRBV7-9,TRBJ2-5,NA,NA,TGTGCCAGCAGCTTCTCAGCGGAGACCCAGTACTTC,CASSFSAETQYF
TRBV18,TRBJ1-3,NA,NA,TGTGCCAGCTCCCCAGGACAGGGAAACACCATATATTTT,CASSPGQGNTIYF
TRBV27,TRBJ2-5,NA,NA,TGTGCCAGCAGTTTTCCCCCAGGGGCTGGGGAGACCCAGTACTTC,CASSFPPGAGETQYF
TRBV7-9,TRBJ1-2,TRBD1,NA,TGTGCCAGCAGCCTGGGACAGATCTATGGCTACACCTTC,CASSLGQIYGYTF
TRBV6-5,TRBJ1-2,TRBD1,NA,TGTGCCAGCAGCTCCTACAGGGGGCTGGGGGGCTACACCTTC,CASSSYRGLGGYTF
TRBV6-6,TRBJ1-5,TRBD1,NA,TGTGCCAGCAGTACCACTGACAGGGGCAGCAATCAGCCCCAGCATTTT,CASSTTDRGSNQPQHF
TRBV4-1,TRBJ2-2,TRBD2,NA,TGCGCCAGCAGCCAGGCAGTACGAGCGGGAGGCCCGAACACCGGGGAGCTGTTTTTT,CASSQAVRAGGPNTGELFF
TRBV19,TRBJ2-1,NA,NA,TGTGCCAGTAGGTTGACAGGCAGCTCCTACAATGAGCAGTTCTTC,CASRLTGSSYNEQFF
TRBV19,TRBJ1-2,NA,NA,TGTGCCAGTACCCGCGATTGGGGCAGGCCCCTCTATGGCTACACCTTC,CASTRDWGRPLYGYTF
TRBV10-1,TRBJ2-5,TRBD1,NA,TGCGCCAGCAGTGACAGGGGGCAAGAGACCCAGTACTTC,CASSDRGQETQYF
TRBV6-4,TRBJ1-2,NA,NA,TGTGCCAGCAGTGACAGGGCGGGTGGCTACACCTTC,CASSDRAGGYTF
TRBV7-6,TRBJ2-7,TRBD1,NA,TGTGCCAGCAGCTTAGACTTTACCACAGGGGGTACCTACGAGCAGTACTTC,CASSLDFTTGGTYEQYF
TRBV11-2,TRBJ2-7,NA,NA,TGTGCCAGCAGCTTTGGTGTGTCAGGCGACGAGCAGTACTTC,CASSFGVSGDEQYF
TRBV4-2,TRBJ2-5,NA,NA,TGTGCCAGCAGCCCGGAGTACCAAGAGACCCAGTACTTC,CASSPEYQETQYF
TRBV18,TRBJ2-3,TRBD2,NA,TGTGCCAGCTCACCGGCCTCGGGACTAGCGGGCCGCACAGATACGCAGTATTTT,CASSPASGLAGRTDTQYF
TRBV11-2,TRBJ2-7,TRBD1,NA,TGTGCCAGCAGCTCCGGGACAGGGTACGAGCAGTACTTC,CASSSGTGYEQYF
TRBV4-2,TRBJ2-3,TRBD2,NA,TGTGCCAGCAAAAAACTAGCGGGGGGCACAGATACGCAGTATTTT,CASKKLAGGTDTQYF
TRBV5-4,TRBJ2-7,TRBD2,once,TGTGCCAGCAGTTTACGCGGGGGGCCCTACGAGCAGTACTTC,CASSLRGGPYEQYF
TRBV5-6,TRBJ2-7,TRBD1,NA,TGTGCCAGCAGCTGGGCGGGGACAGGGGCACAAGAGCAGTACTTC,CASSWAGTGAQEQYF
TRBV5-1,TRBJ1-1,NA,NA,TGCGCCAGCAGCTTGGAGACATCCACAGGCACTGAAGCTTTCTTT,CASSLETSTGTEAFF
TRBV6-4,TRBJ2-1,TRBD1,NA,TGTGCCAGCACGTTGGGACAGGGGGACAATGAGCAGTTCTTC,CASTLGQGDNEQFF
TRBV6-5,TRBJ2-7,TRBD1,once,TGTGCCAGCAGTTATTCGTTGGGACAGGCAGTAGGCGAGCAGTACTTC,CASSYSLGQAVGEQYF
TRBV10-2,TRBJ1-1,NA,NA,TGCGCCAGCAGTGAGTACACGTCCACTGAAGCTTTCTTT,CASSEYTSTEAFF
TRBV7-8,TRBJ2-7,TRBD2,NA,TGTGCCAGCAGCTTTGCGGGGGGCGGCGAGCAGTACTTC,CASSFAGGGEQYF
TRBV18,TRBJ2-1,NA,NA,TGTGCCAGCTCACCACCCCTTTACAATGAGCAGTTCTTC,CASSPPLYNEQFF
TRBV5-6,TRBJ2-1,NA,NA,TGTGCCAGCAGCTTGGGTATAGGGGCCAATGAGCAGTTCTTC,CASSLGIGANEQFF
TRBV6-5,TRBJ1-4,NA,few,TGTGCCAGCAGTTACTCGAGAGGGACGGGGGTTGAAAAACTGTTTTTT,CASSYSRGTGVEKLFF
TRBV6-5,TRBJ1-5,NA,NA,TGTGCCAGCAGTGAGAGGAATCAGCCCCAGCATTTT,CASSERNQPQHF
TRBV30,TRBJ2-3,TRBD2,NA,TGTGCCTGCACAGCGGGGGGGGATACGCAGTATTTT,CACTAGGDTQYF
TRBV15,TRBJ1-5,NA,once,TGTGCCACCAGCAGAGCCGGACAGTCGGTTGATCAGCCCCAGCATTTT,CATSRAGQSVDQPQHF
TRBV29-1,TRBJ2-7,TRBD1,NA,TGCAGCGTTGGGACAGGGTCCCACGAGCAGTACTTC,CSVGTGSHEQYF
TRBV5-1,TRBJ2-3,TRBD2,NA,TGCGCCAGCAGCTACTGGACTAGCGGGGGGGTAAGCACAGATACGCAGTATTTT,CASSYWTSGGVSTDTQYF